The 10 T cell receptor beta chains reported below all come from one sample, sequenced in a study of shared clonotypes between healthy human individuals. Profiling relied on immunoSEQ multiplex PCR, and the TCRdb table lists in-frame clones only, not all of them. This sample has around 2,100,000 clones, with around 96% found just once. In the naive CD8 group, cells lacked CD45RO and were positively selected for CCR7, so terminally differentiated effector memory CD45RA+ cells were left out. The specimen was naive CD8+ T cells sorted from blood. These receptors all stem from a man between 18 and 29 years old in good health.

This chain joins TRBV10-2 and TRBJ1-6; no firm D call. In germline, CDR1 is WSHSY, CDR2 SAAADI. The CDR3 covers 18 residues. V gave up 3 bases and J gave up 0 bases, with 15 bases separating them. In DNA, the CDR3 is TGCGCCAGCAGTGAAATCGTCGACTTTAGCTCCTATAATTCACCCCTCCACTTT. This codes for CASSEIVDFSSYNSPLHF.

The V gene is TRBV19, the J gene TRBJ2-1; 16 bases map to TRBD2. Trimming cost V 4 bases and J 5 bases; bases outside gene matches: 26. The CDR3 is 24 residues long. Germline V gene data show CDR1 as LNHDA and CDR2 as SQIVND (reference sequence). The CDR3 DNA reads TGTGCCAGTAGTACGAGTCGATCCGGGACTAGCGGGAGGGCCTTTCTCTTTCTTCACAATGAGCAGTTCTTC. Its translation is CASSTSRSGTSGRAFLFLHNEQFF. The whole variable domain, remainder taken from reference TRBV19 and TRBJ2-1, is DGGITQSPKYLFRKEGQNVTLSCEQNLNHDAMYWYRQDPGQGLRLIYYSQIVNDFQKGDIAEGYSVSREKKESFPLTVTSAQKNPTAFYLCASSTSRSGTSGRAFLFLHNEQFFGPGTRLTVL.

The chain recombines TRBV13 with TRBJ2-2, with 10 bases that match TRBD1. Trimming removed 4 bases from V and 5 bases from J; junction bases left unmatched: 10. The CDR3 extends over 17 amino acids. Germline CDR1 PRHDT, CDR2 FYEKMQ (reference sequence). The CDR3 reads CASSSSSTGQGTGELFF. The CDR3 DNA reads as TGTGCCAGCAGCTCCTCCTCTACGGGACAGGGGACCGGGGAGCTGTTTTTT.

The rearrangement joins TRBV7-9 to TRBJ1-6, with 7 positions matching TRBD1. The CDR3 is 17 residues long. Germline trimming cut 1 base from V and 6 bases from J; bases unmatched to any gene: 9. CDR1 and CDR2 from the germline V gene are SEHNR and FQNEAQ (reference sequence). The CDR3 region is CASSLDTGAGGNSPLHF. The CDR3 DNA follows: TGTGCCAGCAGCTTAGATACAGGGGCAGGAGGTAATTCACCCCTCCACTTT.

This clone was observed a single time. The same CDR3 can be traced to other DNA sequences in this sample. This chain joins TRBV7-9 and TRBJ2-1; 13 positions agree with TRBD2. V lost 1 base to trimming and J lost 0 bases; unmatched junction nucleotides: 3. Germline loops: CDR1 SEHNR, CDR2 FQNEAQ (reference sequence). This CDR3 region has 18 residues. The CDR3 nucleotides read TGTGCCAGCAGCTTAGGACTAGCGGGGGGTAGCTCCTACAATGAGCAGTTCTTC. It codes for CASSLGLAGGSSYNEQFF.

The genes are TRBV4-1 and TRBJ1-2; D may be TRBD1 (5 bases). Germline V gene sequence: CDR1 MGHRA, CDR2 YSYEKL. The CDR3 covers 15 residues. V dropped 3 bases and J dropped 2 bases, with 13 bases sitting between them. Here the CDR3 DNA reads TGCGCCAGCAGCCAGCCGGGACCGCCGAACTATGGCTACACCTTC. This encodes CASSQPGPPNYGYTF.

This clone showed up just once. The chain uses TRBV27 and TRBJ2-7; D is unclear. CDR3 length: 13 amino acids. V was cut by 5 bases and J by 3 bases, with 11 bases left in between. Germline V lookup: CDR1 MNHEY, CDR2 SMNVEV (reference sequence). The CDR3 region is CASSPASDYEQYF. The CDR3 nucleotides are TGTGCCAGCAGTCCAGCGTCGGACTACGAGCAGTACTTC.

A single count supports this clone. The chain uses TRBV5-1 and TRBJ2-5; 12 bases align to TRBD1. The CDR3 extends over 16 amino acids. V was clipped by 3 bases and J by 4 bases; unmatched bases: 7. CDR1 is SGHRS and CDR2 is YFSETQ in the germline V gene. The CDR3 DNA sequence: TGCGCCAGCAGCTCGATGGGACAGGGGGCGGGAGAGACCCAGTACTTC. It encodes CASSSMGQGAGETQYF.

As for this clone: The sample contains more than one DNA sequence encoding this CDR3. In nucleotides, the CDR3 is TGTGCCTGGAGTGTACTTGGACAGCCCTACGAGCAGTACTTC. Translated, it gives CAWSVLGQPYEQYF. The chain employs TRBV30 and TRBJ2-7, with a weak D call TRBD1 (6 bases). The V gene's germline CDR1 is GTSNPN and CDR2 SVGIG (reference sequence). Trimming removed 0 bases at V and 2 bases at J, with 11 bases between. The CDR3 is 14 residues long. The full variable domain, in which reference TRBV30 and TRBJ2-7 provide the parts outside the CDR3, is SQTIHQWPATLVQPVGSPLSLECTVEGTSNPNLYWYRQAAGRGLQLLFYSVGIGQISSEVPQNLSASRPQDRQFILSSKKLLLSDSGFYLCAWSVLGQPYEQYFGPGTRLTVT.

With respect to this clone: This specimen includes other DNA sequences encoding the same CDR3. Here the CDR3 reads CASSQTVSYEQYF. The DNA for the CDR3 is TGTGCCAGCAGCCAGACAGTTTCCTACGAGCAGTACTTC. V and J are TRBV5-6 and TRBJ2-7; the D gene is possibly TRBD1 (5 bases). The ends were cut back, 4 bases at V and 1 base at J, with 9 bases in the middle. Germline CDR1 and CDR2: SGHDT and YYEEEE. The CDR3 sequence is 13 residues long.